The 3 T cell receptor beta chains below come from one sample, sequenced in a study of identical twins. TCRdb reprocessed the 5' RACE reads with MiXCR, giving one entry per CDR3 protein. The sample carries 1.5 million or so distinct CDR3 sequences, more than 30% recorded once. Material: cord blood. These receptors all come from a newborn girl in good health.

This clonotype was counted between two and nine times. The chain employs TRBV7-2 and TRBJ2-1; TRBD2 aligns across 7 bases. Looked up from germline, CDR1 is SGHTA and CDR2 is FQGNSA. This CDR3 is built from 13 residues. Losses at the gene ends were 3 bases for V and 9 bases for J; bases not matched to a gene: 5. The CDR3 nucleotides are TGTGCCAGCAGCTTCGGACTAGGTGGTGAGCAGTTCTTC. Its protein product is CASSFGLGGEQFF.

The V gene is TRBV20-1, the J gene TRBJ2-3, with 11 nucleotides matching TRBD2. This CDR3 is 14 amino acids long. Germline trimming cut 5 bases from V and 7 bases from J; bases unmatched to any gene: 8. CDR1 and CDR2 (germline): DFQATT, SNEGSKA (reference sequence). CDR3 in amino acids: CSAPSGGYRNTQYF. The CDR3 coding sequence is TGCAGTGCTCCTAGCGGGGGGTATCGTAATACGCAGTATTTT.

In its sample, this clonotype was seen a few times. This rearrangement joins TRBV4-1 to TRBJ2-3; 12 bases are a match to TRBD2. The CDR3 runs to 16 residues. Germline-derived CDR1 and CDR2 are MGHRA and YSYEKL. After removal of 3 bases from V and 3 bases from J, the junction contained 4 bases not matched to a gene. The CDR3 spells CASSQTSGRKTDTQYF. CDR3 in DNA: TGCGCCAGCAGCCAGACTAGCGGGAGAAAGACAGATACGCAGTATTTT.